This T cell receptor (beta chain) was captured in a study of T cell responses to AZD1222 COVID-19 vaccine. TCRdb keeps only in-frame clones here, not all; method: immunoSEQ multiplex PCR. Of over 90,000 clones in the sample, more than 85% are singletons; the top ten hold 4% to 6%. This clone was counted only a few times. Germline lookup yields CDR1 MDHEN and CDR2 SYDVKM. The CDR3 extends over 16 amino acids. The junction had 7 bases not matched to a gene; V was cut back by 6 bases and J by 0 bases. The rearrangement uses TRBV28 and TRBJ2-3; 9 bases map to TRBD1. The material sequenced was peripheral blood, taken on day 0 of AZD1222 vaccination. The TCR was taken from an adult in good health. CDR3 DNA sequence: TGTGCCAGCAGGACGGACAGGGGCCGAAGCACAGATACGCAGTATTTT. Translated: CASRTDRGRSTDTQYF.